This is a list of T cell receptor beta chains from one sample in a study of human T cells and chemical hapten exposure. MiXCR, applied by TCRdb to the RACE reads, yields one record per CDR3 protein. The data hold some 43,000 distinct CDR3 sequences, with 3.5% to 4% observed a single time. Sample: whole blood, taken in connection with sensitization to the hapten diphenylcyclopropenone (DPC). Every receptor here comes from a man over 45 with alopecia areata. Some clones in this sample may be carry-over from other donors' samples. CDR3s include the opening cysteine and the closing phenylalanine or tryptophan. Each record gives: J gene, clone size, V gene, D gene, CDR3 protein, CDR3 DNA. A D gene is named only where the DNA matches it firmly. Expanded clones get a size class; other rows say once, few or many, or leave the size out.

TRBJ2-1	many	TRBV10-2	TRBD2	CASSEDQWGGQFF	TGCGCCAGCAGTGAGGATCAGTGGGGGGGGCAGTTCTTC
TRBJ1-3	many	TRBV5-4	.	CASSLGANSGNTIYF	TGTGCCAGCAGCTTGGGGGCCAACTCTGGAAACACCATATATTTT
TRBJ2-1	many	TRBV18	TRBD2	CASSPPLAGVYNEQFF	TGTGCCAGCTCACCACCCCTAGCGGGTGTATACAATGAGCAGTTCTTC
TRBJ1-6	many	TRBV4-3	.	CASSQGGRGDSPLHF	TGCGCCAGCAGCCAAGGGGGGAGAGGCGATTCACCCCTCCACTTT
TRBJ2-1	many	TRBV5-1	TRBD2	CASSSGTSSFEQFF	TGCGCCAGCAGTTCCGGGACTAGCAGCTTTGAGCAGTTCTTC
TRBJ2-4	many	TRBV10-2	.	CASSLEGRIQYF	TGCGCCAGCAGCCTGGAGGGCCGCATTCAGTACTTC
TRBJ1-6	many	TRBV3-1	.	CASSPRDIENSPLHF	TGTGCCAGCAGCCCCCGGGACATCGAGAATTCACCCCTCCACTTT
TRBJ2-3	.	TRBV7-8	.	CASGGGGDTQYF	TGTGCCAGCGGGGGAGGGGGAGATACGCAGTATTTT
TRBJ2-1	many	TRBV29-1	.	CSVAVGSSPDNEQFF	TGCAGCGTTGCGGTCGGTAGCTCACCTGACAATGAGCAGTTCTTC
TRBJ2-5	many	TRBV29-1	TRBD1	CSVFRQGETQYF	TGCAGCGTTTTCAGACAGGGTGAGACCCAGTACTTC
TRBJ1-2	many	TRBV7-8	.	CASSLLGEGYTF	TGTGCCAGCAGCTTATTGGGGGAGGGCTACACCTTC
TRBJ2-7	.	TRBV20-1	TRBD1	CSAKGQGQYEQYF	TGCAGTGCTAAGGGACAGGGGCAATACGAGCAGTACTTC
TRBJ2-5	many	TRBV11-2	TRBD2	CASSQRVVAGVGETQYF	TGTGCCAGCAGTCAGAGGGTAGTAGCGGGAGTGGGAGAGACCCAGTACTTC
TRBJ2-1	many	TRBV12-3/TRBV12-4	TRBD1	CASNPGQGNEQFF	TGTGCCAGCAACCCAGGACAGGGGAATGAGCAGTTCTTC
TRBJ1-5	many	TRBV30	.	CAWSEEGIRQPQHF	TGTGCCTGGAGTGAGGAGGGAATAAGGCAGCCCCAGCATTTT
TRBJ2-2	many	TRBV10-3	.	CAISESMVAGTGELFF	TGTGCCATCAGTGAGTCTATGGTAGCAGGCACCGGGGAGCTGTTTTTT
TRBJ2-7	many	TRBV4-1	TRBD2	CASSRAGGPVTYEQYF	TGCGCCAGCAGCCGAGCGGGAGGGCCGGTTACCTACGAGCAGTACTTC